This TCR beta chain was documented in a study of blood T cells in healthy people across ages. With a J-beta primer mix and a sample-barcoded 5' primer, a second PCR ran about 7 to 12 cycles. TCRdb ran MiXCR on the 5' RACE reads and lists one entry per CDR3 protein. The sample consists of 700,000 to 850,000 distinct CDR3 sequences, about 55% of them appearing once. The germline CDR1 and CDR2 sequences are MDHEN and SYDVKM. The CDR3 consists of 16 residues. V was pared by 4 bases and J by 3 bases, with 17 bases between. This sequence originates from a man aged 80 or over in good health. Input material: blood. This chain links TRBV28 with TRBJ2-3, with a tentative D call TRBD2 (6 bases). The CDR3 region has the DNA TGTGCCAGCAGTTCCCCTGGAAGTGGGGGGACAGATACGCAGTATTTT. Translated: CASSSPGSGGTDTQYF.